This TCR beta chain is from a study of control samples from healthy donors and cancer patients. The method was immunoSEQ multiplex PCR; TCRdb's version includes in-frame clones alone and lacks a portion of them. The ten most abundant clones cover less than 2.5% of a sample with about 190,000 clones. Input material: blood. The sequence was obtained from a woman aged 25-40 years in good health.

The CDR3 reads CASSISSNQPQHF. Written as DNA, the CDR3 is TGTGCCAGCAGCATCAGTAGCAATCAGCCCCAGCATTTT. V gene TRBV6-5 combines with J gene TRBJ1-5; the D is unclear. Trimming took 6 bases from V and 0 from J, leaving 6 bases between them. CDR3 length: 13 residues. Germline CDR1 and CDR2: MNHEY and SVGAGI.